This T cell receptor (beta chain) was identified during a study of Ad26.COV2.S vaccination and SARS-CoV-2 variants. The table came from immunoSEQ multiplex PCR; TCRdb's copy has only in-frame clones and leaves some out. The sample has over 250,000 clones; around 87% are singletons. The treatment denotes: 15 to 20 received Ad26.COV2.S at low or high dose, single or two shots; about 5 received placebo; per-sample allocation not given. After the first vaccine or placebo injection, samples were drawn on day 63. This CDR3 contains 14 residues. The germline V and J ends were trimmed by 1 base and 10 bases, with 15 bases remaining between them. Germline CDR1 and CDR2: KGHDR and SFDVKD.

The receptor was derived from a person aged 18 to 59 who received the Ad26.COV2.S COVID-19 vaccine or a placebo. The V and J genes are TRBV24-1 and TRBJ1-2; D possibly corresponds to TRBD1 (5 bases). The source material was peripheral blood, sampled in a trial of Ad26.COV2.S vaccine versus placebo. DNA for the CDR3: TGTGCCACCAGTGATTTAACTGAGACAGTAGCCTACACCTTC. Protein sequence: CATSDLTETVAYTF.